This T cell receptor (beta chain) stems from a study of follicular helper T cells after annual influenza vaccination. Study-wide background: For some subjects, blood spans the 2013-2014, 2014-2015 and 2015-2016 annual vaccinations. Overall study results and limits: ICOS-CD38- cTfh most often held earlier Day 7 ICOS+CD38+ clones.

This clone was recorded a few times. Its antigen is not identified. The time point is: 2014-2015 season, pre-vaccination. Before and after seasonal inactivated influenza vaccination, adults gave blood for sorting CD4 subsets for sequencing. CDR1 SEHNR and CDR2 FQNEAQ come from the germline V gene (reference sequence). With 5 bases removed from V and 2 bases from J, the gap between germline ends came to 10 bases. This CDR3 region has 14 residues. TCRB was sequenced at Survey level resolution. The table came from immunoSEQ multiplex PCR; TCRdb's copy has only in-frame clones and leaves some out. The sample lists approximately 12,000 clones, around four fifths seen once, with around 0.45% in the top ten.

Sequenced here: CXCR5- memory CD4+ T cells sorted from blood, sampled on the day of influenza vaccination. The chain is built from TRBV7-9 and TRBJ1-5; D remains unclear. The receptor was isolated from an adult who received the influenza vaccine. The CDR3 is CASSGGNGNQPQHF. The DNA for the CDR3 is TGTGCCAGCAGCGGAGGGAACGGCAATCAGCCCCAGCATTTT.